This entry lists 23 T cell receptor beta chains sequenced from one sample in a study of blood T cell repertoires in COVID-19. The protocol was immunoSEQ multiplex PCR, while the TCRdb copy is restricted to in-frame clones and leaves out a portion. The table records around 280,000 clones, around 86% of them present only once. Material: peripheral blood. The source of these receptors is a woman in her thirties who had recovered from COVID-19.

The genes are TRBV5-6 and TRBJ2-1, with D possibly TRBD1 on 6 matching bases. This CDR3 contains 15 residues. CDR1 SGHDT and CDR2 YYEEEE come from the germline V gene. The ends were cut back, 3 bases at V and 1 base at J, with 11 bases in the middle. DNA for the CDR3: TGTGCCAGCAGCTACTACAGGGCGTCCTACAATGAGCAGTTCTTC. The encoded protein is CASSYYRASYNEQFF.

This chain connects TRBV27 to TRBJ2-1; 12 nucleotides line up with TRBD2. The CDR3 is 14 amino acids. CDR1 is MNHEY, CDR2 SMNVEV, per germline (reference sequence). The V segment lost 7 bases and the J segment 6 bases; nucleotides outside the gene matches: 4. CDR3 protein: CASTSGGAANEQFF. The CDR3 region has the DNA TGTGCCAGCACTAGCGGGGGGGCCGCCAATGAGCAGTTCTTC.

The J gene is TRBJ2-7, the V gene TRBV2; D is unresolved. Trimming shortened V by 7 bases and J by 0 bases, and 10 bases separated the two germline ends. The CDR3 extends over 13 amino acids. The germline V gene encodes CDR1 SNHLY and CDR2 FYNNEI. The CDR3 sequence: CASMVAVSYEQYF. Written as DNA, the CDR3 is TGTGCCAGCATGGTGGCAGTCTCCTACGAGCAGTACTTC.

The chain has TRBV28 and TRBJ2-7; TRBD2 matches at 9 bases. The length of the CDR3 is 15 residues. Trimming removed 1 base from V and 5 bases from J; junction bases left unmatched: 6. The germline V gene has CDR1 MDHEN and CDR2 SYDVKM. The CDR3 DNA sequence: TGTGCCAGCAGTTTATCCTTCGCGGGAGGGGACGAGCAGTACTTC. It specifies CASSLSFAGGDEQYF. The full variable domain, completed using reference TRBV28 and TRBJ2-7, is DVKVTQSSRYLVKRTGEKVFLECVQDMDHENMFWYRQDPGLGLRLIYFSYDVKMKEKGDIPEGYSVSREKKERFSLILESASTNQTSMYLCASSLSFAGGDEQYFGPGTRLTVT.

The rearrangement joins TRBV5-1 to TRBJ1-1; 8 bases are a match to TRBD1. The CDR3 length is 16 residues. Germline CDR1 SGHRS, CDR2 YFSETQ. Germline trimming cut 0 bases from V and 1 base from J; bases unmatched to any gene: 5. CDR3 DNA: TGCGCCAGCAGCTTGGAGGCGACAGGGGCGAACACTGAAGCTTTCTTT. It is translated as CASSLEATGANTEAFF.

This clone was seen repeatedly, ten times or more. This sample also contains other DNA sequences that code for the same CDR3. J is TRBJ2-1 and V is TRBV6-2 or TRBV6-3; D may be TRBD2 (6 bases). V was trimmed by 3 bases and J by 8 bases, leaving 8 bases between them. In germline, CDR1 is MNHEY, CDR2 SVGEGT. The CDR3 length is 12 residues. CDR3 sequence reads: CASSYPGDEQFF. CDR3 in DNA: TGTGCCAGCAGTTATCCGGGGGATGAGCAGTTCTTC.

The J gene is TRBJ1-1, the V gene TRBV10-2; D is undetermined. The V end was cut by 3 bases, the J end by 3 bases, with 14 bases between. Germline CDR1 WSHSY, CDR2 SAAADI. CDR3 length: 15 amino acids. This chain's CDR3 is CASSEVGRRHTEAFF. The DNA of the CDR3 is TGCGCCAGCAGTGAAGTGGGCAGACGGCACACTGAAGCTTTCTTT.

V and J are TRBV27 and TRBJ1-2; 8 bases are shared with TRBD1. V shed 6 bases, J shed 8 bases, and the junction held 11 bases outside the gene matches. CDR1 is MNHEY and CDR2 is SMNVEV in the germline V gene (reference sequence). The CDR3 is 14 amino acids. In nucleotides, the CDR3 is TGTGCCAGCAGCTTCTTCCAGGGGGCGGGAGGCTACACCTTC. Translating gives CASSFFQGAGGYTF.

The chain couples TRBV11-2 to TRBJ2-1, with 8 bases fitting TRBD2. V gave up 5 bases and J gave up 1 base; unmatched junction bases: 4. Germline loops: CDR1 SGHAT, CDR2 FQNNGV. The CDR3 spans 15 residues. In DNA form, the CDR3 reads TGTGCCAGCAGCCACCGGGAGGGGTCCTACAATGAGCAGTTCTTC. It yields the protein CASSHREGSYNEQFF.

The chain is built from TRBV19 and TRBJ2-1; the D is unclear. V lost 5 bases and J lost 0, with 14 bases in between. The CDR3 has 16 residues. Germline CDR1 LNHDA, CDR2 SQIVND (reference sequence). CDR3 nucleotides: TGTGCCAGTAGTCCTCTCTTTGGGCCCTCCTACAATGAGCAGTTCTTC. This translates into CASSPLFGPSYNEQFF. The full variable domain, completed using reference TRBV19 and TRBJ2-1, is DGGITQSPKYLFRKEGQNVTLSCEQNLNHDAMYWYRQDPGQGLRLIYYSQIVNDFQKGDIAEGYSVSREKKESFPLTVTSAQKNPTAFYLCASSPLFGPSYNEQFFGPGTRLTVL.

This sequence joins TRBV21-1 and TRBJ2-1; the D segment call TRBD2 is taken from the table without a DNA check. TRBV21-1 constitutes a pseudogene. This CDR3 spans 12 amino acids. The CDR3 region has the DNA TGTGCCAGCAGCCCGGGGTACAATGAGCAGTTCTTC. Translating gives CASSPGYNEQFF.

The chain links TRBV2 to TRBJ2-2; D possibly corresponds to TRBD1 (5 bases). Per the germline V gene, CDR1 is SNHLY and CDR2 is FYNNEI. This CDR3 region has 16 residues. V gave up 7 bases and J gave up 2 bases, with 17 bases separating them. The CDR3 reads CASIKESGKNTGELFF. In nucleotides, the CDR3 is TGTGCCAGCATCAAGGAGTCAGGGAAAAACACCGGGGAGCTGTTTTTT.

This sequence joins TRBV30 and TRBJ1-5, with 8 bases lining up with TRBD1. The CDR3 is 13 residues long. V dropped 0 bases and J dropped 7; count of bases not matched to a gene: 2. From germline, CDR1 is GTSNPN and CDR2 SVGIG (reference sequence). CDR3 loop: CAWSVQGEQPQHF. The CDR3 nucleotides are TGTGCCTGGAGTGTACAGGGGGAACAGCCCCAGCATTTT.

The V gene is TRBV11-2, the J gene TRBJ2-7; 7 nucleotides align to TRBD2. V dropped 5 bases and J dropped 3; count of bases not matched to a gene: 10. CDR3 length: 15 amino acids. Germline V gives CDR1 SGHAT, CDR2 FQNNGV. CDR3 in amino acids: CASSPRGGRNYEQYF. CDR3 coding DNA: TGTGCCAGCAGCCCTAGGGGAGGGAGGAACTACGAGCAGTACTTC. Together with reference TRBV11-2 and TRBJ2-7, the CDR3 gives the full variable domain: EAGVAQSPRYKIIEKRQSVAFWCNPISGHATLYWYQQILGQGPKLLIQFQNNGVVDDSQLPKDRFSAERLKGVDSTLKIQPAKLEDSAVYLCASSPRGGRNYEQYFGPGTRLTVT.

The J gene is TRBJ2-7, the V gene TRBV6-6; weak D call: TRBD2 (5 bases). The V end lost 2 bases, the J end lost 0 bases, and 11 bases lay between the germline ends. The CDR3 totals 15 residues. Germline values: CDR1 MNHNY, CDR2 SVGAGI (reference sequence). CDR3 bases: TGTGCCAGCAGTTACCAGGTAGCGAGCTCCTACGAGCAGTACTTC. Its protein is CASSYQVASSYEQYF.

This chain connects TRBV3-1 (or the pseudogene TRBV3-2) to TRBJ1-3; D is unresolved. Looked up from germline, CDR1 is LGHDT and CDR2 is YNNKEL (reference sequence). Trimming left V 0 bases short and J 4 bases short, with 10 bases between. The CDR3 loop spans 15 amino acids. The CDR3 DNA sequence: TGTGCCAGCAGCCAAGATCTCACTGAAGGAAACACCATATATTTT. Protein: CASSQDLTEGNTIYF.

The V gene is TRBV5-1, the J gene TRBJ2-7, with 9 positions matching TRBD1. V lost 5 bases and J lost 7; bases outside the gene matches: 1. This CDR3 is 11 amino acids long. The germline CDR1 and CDR2 sequences are SGHRS and YFSETQ. The CDR3 DNA follows: TGCGCCAGCAGACAGGGGGCGGAGCAGTACTTC. Translated, it gives CASRQGAEQYF. Looking up the rest from reference TRBV5-1 and TRBJ2-7 gives the full variable domain: KAGVTQTPRYLIKTRGQQVTLSCSPISGHRSVSWYQQTPGQGLQFLFEYFSETQRNKGNFPGRFSGRQFSNSRSEMNVSTLELGDSALYLCASRQGAEQYFGPGTRLTVT.

The chain joins TRBV6-1 to TRBJ1-2; 10 nucleotides match TRBD1. Germline CDR1 reads MNHNS; CDR2 reads SASEGT. The V gene end was trimmed by 3 bases and the J gene end by 7 bases; junction bases not matched to a gene: 2. The CDR3 consists of 13 residues. The CDR3 here is CASSETGGIGYTF. Here the CDR3 DNA reads TGTGCCAGCAGTGAGACAGGGGGCATTGGCTACACCTTC.

The chain links TRBV2 to TRBJ1-6; D might be TRBD1 (5 bases). Germline V gives CDR1 SNHLY, CDR2 FYNNEI. The CDR3 is 16 residues long. V dropped 2 bases and J dropped 9 bases, with 17 bases sitting between them. The CDR3: CASSESSGQQTSPLHF. The CDR3 nucleotides are TGTGCCAGCAGTGAAAGTTCCGGACAACAAACTTCACCCCTCCACTTT.

A few counts support this clone. The chain employs TRBV11-2 and TRBJ1-2; D uncertain. This CDR3 region has 16 residues. The V and J ends lost 0 bases and 0 bases respectively, with 11 bases between them. Germline-derived CDR1 and CDR2 are SGHAT and FQNNGV. The CDR3 sequence: CASSLDGGSANYGYTF. The CDR3 DNA sequence: TGTGCCAGCAGCTTAGATGGCGGCTCAGCTAACTATGGCTACACCTTC.

V is TRBV19 and J is TRBJ1-1; D uncertain. The CDR3 consists of 15 residues. Germline V gene data show CDR1 as LNHDA and CDR2 as SQIVND (reference sequence). Trimming took off 4 bases at V and 1 base at J, with 13 bases between the two ends. The CDR3 DNA reads as TGTGCCAGTAGTACGCTCGGGTCCCCGAACACTGAAGCTTTCTTT. Translated, it gives CASSTLGSPNTEAFF.

J is TRBJ1-1 and V is TRBV2, with unresolved D. The germline gives CDR1 SNHLY, CDR2 FYNNEI. The V end was cut by 8 bases, the J end by 1 base, with 5 bases between. The CDR3 extends over 11 amino acids. The CDR3 spells CASAGNTEAFF. The CDR3 DNA is TGTGCCAGCGCAGGGAACACTGAAGCTTTCTTT.

This chain links TRBV7-9 with TRBJ1-1; TRBD1 matches 7 bases. The J segment lost 2 bases and the V segment lost 3 bases, leaving 3 bases of the junction unmatched. CDR3 length: 14 residues. The germline gives CDR1 SEHNR, CDR2 FQNEAQ (reference sequence). CDR3 DNA sequence: TGTGCCAGCAGCTTCCCAGGGGGAAACACTGAAGCTTTCTTT. It translates to CASSFPGGNTEAFF.